This T cell receptor beta chain was obtained from a study of PD-1 blockade in classical Hodgkin lymphoma. Some clones are missing from TCRdb's copy, which holds only in-frame ones; the method was immunoSEQ multiplex PCR. The repertoire includes some 50,000 clones, 65% to 80% of them detected once, and approximately 12% sits in the top ten. Time point here: cycle 4 day 1 (C4D1), after less than 7 weeks of nivolumab. Every patient was affected by relapse after autologous stem cell transplantation, while exposure to brentuximab vedotin was not uniform. This CDR3 has 16 residues. With 3 bases clipped from V and 7 bases from J, the junction kept 9 bases outside the gene matches. Looked up from germline, CDR1 is MNHEY and CDR2 is SVGAGI.

The chain has TRBV6-5 and TRBJ2-4; 10 positions match TRBD2. The TCR was taken from a human donor with classical Hodgkin lymphoma. Sequencing was performed on peripheral blood mononuclear cells (PBMCs), taken before the fourth cycle of nivolumab. The CDR3 bases are TGTGCCAGCAGTTATCGCCGACCGGGACTAGCGAACATTCAGTACTTC. Encoded protein: CASSYRRPGLANIQYF.